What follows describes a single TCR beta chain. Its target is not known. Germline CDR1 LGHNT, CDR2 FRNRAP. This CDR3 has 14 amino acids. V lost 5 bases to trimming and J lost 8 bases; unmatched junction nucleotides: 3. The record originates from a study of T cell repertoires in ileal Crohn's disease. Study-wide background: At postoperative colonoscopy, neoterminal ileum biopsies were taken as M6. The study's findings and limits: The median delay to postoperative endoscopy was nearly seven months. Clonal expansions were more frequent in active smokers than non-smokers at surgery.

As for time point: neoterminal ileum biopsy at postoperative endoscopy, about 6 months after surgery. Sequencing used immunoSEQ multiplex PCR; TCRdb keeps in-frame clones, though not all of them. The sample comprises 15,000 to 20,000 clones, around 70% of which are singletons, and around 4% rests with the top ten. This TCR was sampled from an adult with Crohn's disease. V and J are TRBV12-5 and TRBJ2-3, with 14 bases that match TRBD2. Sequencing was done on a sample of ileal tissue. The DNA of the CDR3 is TGTGCTAGTGGTCCGGGGACTAGCGGGAGTACGCAGTATTTT. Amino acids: CASGPGTSGSTQYF. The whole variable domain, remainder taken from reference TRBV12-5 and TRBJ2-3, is DARVTQTPRHKVTEMGQEVTMRCQPILGHNTVFWYRQTMMQGLELLAYFRNRAPLDDSGMPKDRFSAEMPDATLATLKIQPSEPRDSAVYFCASGPGTSGSTQYFGPGTRLTVL.